This is a list of T cell receptor beta chains from one sample in a study of early T cells in non-severe SARS-CoV-2 infection. MiXCR, applied by TCRdb to the 5' RACE reads, yields one record per CDR3 protein. This table has 40,000 to 55,000 distinct CDR3 sequences, 5.5% to 7.5% appearing once. This sample comprised whole blood, obtained at baseline. The receptors derive from an adult who was a healthcare worker with PCR-confirmed SARS-CoV-2 infection or an uninfected control (not recorded which). Each CDR3 is given with its conserved first and last residue. D genes are given only for firm matches. Clone size is given for some rows only: seen once, a few or many times, or a class if the clone is expanded.

CDR3 protein: CASSFRPYEQYF; CDR3 DNA: TGTGCCAGCAGCTTTCGGCCCTACGAGCAGTACTTC; clone size: many; V gene: TRBV7-9; J gene: TRBJ2-7; D gene: -
CDR3 protein: CASSKASYEQYF; CDR3 DNA: TGTGCCAGCAGCAAGGCCTCCTACGAGCAGTACTTC; clone size: medium-sized; V gene: TRBV21-1; J gene: TRBJ2-7; D gene: -
CDR3 protein: CASTPEPSGYNEQFF; CDR3 DNA: TGTGCCAGCACCCCGGAACCTAGCGGCTACAATGAGCAGTTCTTC; clone size: many; V gene: TRBV12-3/TRBV12-4; J gene: TRBJ2-1; D gene: TRBD2
CDR3 protein: CASSSGQAGGTEAFF; CDR3 DNA: TGTGCCAGCAGCTCAGGACAGGCGGGAGGGACTGAAGCTTTCTTT; clone size: few; V gene: TRBV5-4; J gene: TRBJ1-1; D gene: TRBD1
CDR3 protein: CSAHSGRQETQYF; CDR3 DNA: TGCAGTGCTCATAGCGGGAGGCAAGAGACCCAGTACTTC; clone size: many; V gene: TRBV20-1; J gene: TRBJ2-5; D gene: TRBD2
CDR3 protein: CASSPGGGFGYTF; CDR3 DNA: TGTGCCAGCAGCCCGGGAGGCGGATTTGGCTACACCTTC; clone size: many; V gene: TRBV4-2; J gene: TRBJ1-2; D gene: -
CDR3 protein: CSAGTQPQHF; CDR3 DNA: TGCAGCGCTGGGACTCAGCCCCAGCATTTT; clone size: few; V gene: TRBV20-1; J gene: TRBJ1-5; D gene: -
CDR3 protein: CASSLGQGGSYTF; CDR3 DNA: TGTGCCAGCAGCTTAGGGCAGGGAGGCAGCTACACCTTC; clone size: many; V gene: TRBV7-9; J gene: TRBJ1-2; D gene: -
CDR3 protein: CASSESTPGGGYEQYF; CDR3 DNA: TGCGCCAGCAGTGAGTCGACTCCGGGCGGGGGCTACGAGCAGTACTTC; clone size: few; V gene: TRBV10-2; J gene: TRBJ2-7; D gene: TRBD2
CDR3 protein: CASSQGLAGGLDRTGELFF; CDR3 DNA: TGTGCCAGCAGCCAGGGACTAGCGGGGGGGCTCGATCGCACCGGGGAGCTGTTTTTT; clone size: few; V gene: TRBV3-1; J gene: TRBJ2-2; D gene: TRBD2
CDR3 protein: CASSVGGTSGFPYEQYF; CDR3 DNA: TGTGCCAGCAGCGTAGGGGGGACTAGCGGGTTTCCCTACGAGCAGTACTTC; clone size: -; V gene: TRBV9; J gene: TRBJ2-7; D gene: TRBD2
CDR3 protein: CASRADWRTPNQPQHF; CDR3 DNA: TGCGCCAGCAGAGCAGATTGGAGGACACCTAATCAGCCCCAGCATTTT; clone size: many; V gene: TRBV4-3; J gene: TRBJ1-5; D gene: -
CDR3 protein: CATSDYAGEVTDTQYF; CDR3 DNA: TGTGCCACCAGTGATTACGCGGGAGAGGTCACAGATACGCAGTATTTT; clone size: few; V gene: TRBV24-1; J gene: TRBJ2-3; D gene: TRBD2
CDR3 protein: CASSAGLTNTGELFF; CDR3 DNA: TGTGCCAGCAGCGCGGGACTAACGAACACCGGGGAGCTGTTTTTT; clone size: few; V gene: TRBV7-3; J gene: TRBJ2-2; D gene: TRBD2
CDR3 protein: CASSETGTTNEKLFF; CDR3 DNA: TGTGCCAGCAGCGAGACCGGGACAACTAATGAAAAACTGTTTTTT; clone size: -; V gene: TRBV6-2/TRBV6-3; J gene: TRBJ1-4; D gene: -
CDR3 protein: CASTLSGSSYNEQLF; CDR3 DNA: TGTGCCAGCACCCTTAGCGGGAGCTCCTACAATGAGCAGCTCTTC; clone size: -; V gene: TRBV6-6; J gene: TRBJ2-1; D gene: TRBD2
CDR3 protein: CASSLGFEAFF; CDR3 DNA: TGTGCCAGCAGTTTGGGGTTTGAGGCTTTCTTT; clone size: many; V gene: TRBV12-3/TRBV12-4; J gene: TRBJ1-1; D gene: -
CDR3 protein: CASSEGIRGRNEQFF; CDR3 DNA: TGTGCCAGCAGCGAGGGAATTCGAGGGAGGAATGAGCAGTTCTTC; clone size: many; V gene: TRBV11-2; J gene: TRBJ2-1; D gene: -
CDR3 protein: CASSPLNRRALLYEQYF; CDR3 DNA: TGTGCCAGCTCACCCCTCAACCGGCGGGCCCTACTCTACGAGCAGTACTTC; clone size: many; V gene: TRBV18; J gene: TRBJ2-7; D gene: -
CDR3 protein: CASSQHQSSPLHF; CDR3 DNA: TGTGCCAGCAGCCAGCACCAAAGTTCACCCCTCCACTTT; clone size: -; V gene: TRBV3-1; J gene: TRBJ1-6; D gene: -
CDR3 protein: CASSLVGREGETQYF; CDR3 DNA: TGTGCCAGCAGCTTAGTCGGCAGGGAAGGGGAGACCCAGTACTTC; clone size: few; V gene: TRBV7-2; J gene: TRBJ2-5; D gene: -
CDR3 protein: CASSQYGSRETQYF; CDR3 DNA: TGCGCCAGCAGCCAGTACGGGAGTCGGGAGACCCAGTACTTC; clone size: many; V gene: TRBV10-1; J gene: TRBJ2-5; D gene: -
CDR3 protein: CASSFLTGEQFF; CDR3 DNA: TGTGCCAGCAGCTTCCTCACAGGGGAGCAGTTCTTC; clone size: few; V gene: TRBV11-2; J gene: TRBJ2-1; D gene: -
CDR3 protein: CASSSRTEAVDTQYF; CDR3 DNA: TGTGCCAGCAGCTCCCGGACGGAGGCAGTAGATACGCAGTATTTT; clone size: -; V gene: TRBV13; J gene: TRBJ2-3; D gene: -
CDR3 protein: CASRAQFNSPLHF; CDR3 DNA: TGCGCCAGCAGAGCACAGTTTAATTCACCCCTCCACTTT; clone size: few; V gene: TRBV4-3; J gene: TRBJ1-6; D gene: -
CDR3 protein: CASSHPGTGGVTGELFF; CDR3 DNA: TGTGCCAGCTCACATCCCGGGACAGGTGGAGTCACCGGGGAGCTGTTTTTT; clone size: few; V gene: TRBV18; J gene: TRBJ2-2; D gene: TRBD1
CDR3 protein: CASGSQGQGYNEQFF; CDR3 DNA: TGTGCCAGCGGATCACAGGGACAGGGGTACAATGAGCAGTTCTTC; clone size: many; V gene: TRBV11-1; J gene: TRBJ2-1; D gene: TRBD1
CDR3 protein: CASSLDQGPGRRVGYTF; CDR3 DNA: TGTGCCAGCAGCTTAGATCAGGGACCGGGCCGGAGAGTTGGCTACACCTTC; clone size: -; V gene: TRBV11-2; J gene: TRBJ1-2; D gene: -